What follows are 2 T cell receptor beta chains derived from one specimen sequenced in a study of T cell repertoires in cytomegalovirus infection. TCRdb independently ran MiXCR on the reads; one entry per CDR3 protein. The sample lists approximately 630,000 distinct CDR3 sequences; around 24% were seen once. Sequences were obtained from CD8+ T cells from PBMCs. These receptors all stem from a human donor in good health (CMV status not recorded). Some clones in this sample may be carry-over from other donors' samples.

This clonotype was counted at least ten times. The chain joins TRBV7-2 to TRBJ2-5, with 8 bases lining up with TRBD1. CDR1 is SGHTA, CDR2 FQGNSA, per germline. The CDR3 extends over 15 amino acids. V lost 1 base and J lost 6; bases outside the gene matches: 7. CDR3 sequence (DNA): TGTGCCAGCAGCTTAGTCCCCCACAGGGGGAAGACCCAGTACTTC. Translating it yields CASSLVPHRGKTQYF. The full variable domain, in which reference TRBV7-2 and TRBJ2-5 provide the parts outside the CDR3, is GAGVSQSPSNKVTEKGKDVELRCDPISGHTALYWYRQSLGQGLEFLIYFQGNSAPDKSGLPSDRFSAERTGGSVSTLTIQRTQQEDSAVYLCASSLVPHRGKTQYFGPGTRLLVL.

This clonotype was seen repeatedly, ten times or more. The CDR3 DNA is TGTGCCAGCAGCTTCTCCCGGGACTCCCAGAGGAATGAGCAGTTCTTC. Translation gives CASSFSRDSQRNEQFF. The chain is built from TRBV7-6 and TRBJ2-1, with D maybe TRBD2 (6 bases). V shed 3 bases and J shed 7 bases, with 19 bases lying between them. The CDR3 is 16 amino acids. CDR1 is SGHVS, CDR2 FNYEAQ, per germline.